The 13 T cell receptor beta chains reported below all come from one sample, sequenced in a study of shared clonotypes between healthy human individuals. CD8 cells regarded as naive lacked CD45RO, were positively chosen for CCR7, and omitted terminally differentiated effector memory CD45RA+ cells. The method was immunoSEQ multiplex PCR; TCRdb's version includes in-frame clones alone and lacks a portion of them. The sample carries about 1,800,000 clones, about 95% recorded once. Input material: naive CD8+ T cells sorted from blood. The receptors originated from a man in his late teens or twenties in good health.

Turning to this clone: This same CDR3 is encoded by further DNA sequences in the sample. This chain uses TRBV27 with TRBJ2-1; D is ambiguous. The CDR3 runs 13 residues. CDR1 and CDR2 from the germline V gene are MNHEY and SMNVEV (reference sequence). V lost 5 bases to trimming and J lost 5 bases, with 10 bases between them. CDR3: CASSPGLNNEQFF. The CDR3 DNA reads TGTGCCAGCAGTCCCGGGCTGAACAATGAGCAGTTCTTC.

The chain is built from TRBV7-2 and TRBJ2-1, with a weak D call TRBD2 (6 bases). Trimming took 2 bases from V and 6 from J, leaving 14 bases between them. Germline CDR1 and CDR2: SGHTA and FQGNSA. The CDR3 totals 15 residues. This chain's CDR3 is CASSLPQLTSNEQFF. The CDR3 DNA reads as TGTGCCAGCAGCTTACCCCAGCTGACTAGCAATGAGCAGTTCTTC.

This chain links TRBV13 with TRBJ2-5, with 8 positions matching TRBD2. The CDR3 length is 18 residues. With 2 bases clipped from V and 0 bases from J, the junction kept 11 bases outside the gene matches. The germline CDR1 and CDR2 sequences are PRHDT and FYEKMQ (reference sequence). The CDR3 here is CASSLHLAGREYQETQYF. DNA for the CDR3: TGTGCCAGCAGCTTACACCTAGCGGGCCGGGAGTACCAAGAGACCCAGTACTTC.

The chain employs TRBV28 and TRBJ2-7, with 8 bases that match TRBD1. J was trimmed by 3 bases and V by 3 bases; bases with no gene match: 10. This CDR3 spans 16 amino acids. In germline, CDR1 is MDHEN, CDR2 SYDVKM. DNA for the CDR3: TGTGCCAGCAGTTTCTCCGGGACAGGAAAGGGCTACGAGCAGTACTTC. Its protein is CASSFSGTGKGYEQYF.

V gene TRBV15 combines with J gene TRBJ2-3; D tentatively fits TRBD1 or TRBD2 (6 bases each). CDR1 and CDR2 from the germline V gene are LNHNV and YYDKDF (reference sequence). The CDR3 extends over 15 amino acids. Trimming removed 4 bases from V and 2 bases from J, with 13 bases in between. CDR3 DNA: TGTGCCACCAGCATGGCACGGGGGCTCACAGATACGCAGTATTTT. This sequence encodes CATSMARGLTDTQYF. Based on the CDR3 plus reference TRBV15 and TRBJ2-3, the full variable domain is DAMVIQNPRYQVTQFGKPVTLSCSQTLNHNVMYWYQQKSSQAPKLLFHYYDKDFNNEADTPDNFQSRRPNTSFCFLDIRSPGLGDTAMYLCATSMARGLTDTQYFGPGTRLTVL.

This CDR3 reads CASSSDRTPTTGELFF. CDR3 sequence (DNA): TGTGCCAGCAGTTCCGACAGGACCCCTACCACCGGGGAGCTGTTTTTT. The chain joins TRBV28 to TRBJ2-2; tentative D call: TRBD1 (6 bases). This CDR3 has 16 amino acids. Germline loops: CDR1 MDHEN, CDR2 SYDVKM. Trimming removed 4 bases from V and 4 bases from J, with 16 bases in between.

This chain links TRBV4-3 with TRBJ2-2, with 9 bases aligning to TRBD2. Germline CDR1 reads LGHNA; CDR2 reads YSLEER. The CDR3 contains 17 residues. J gave up 0 bases and V 0 bases, and 2 bases lay outside the gene matches. CDR3 residues: CASSQDPSGANTGELFF. The CDR3 bases are TGCGCCAGCAGCCAAGATCCTAGCGGGGCGAACACCGGGGAGCTGTTTTTT.

In regard to this clone: The junction departs from the called germline gene at one end, perhaps through a read error. The chain carries TRBV7-7 and TRBJ2-7; 8 nucleotides align to TRBD1. The CDR3 consists of 13 residues. Germline V gene sequence: CDR1 SSHAT, CDR2 FNYEAQ (reference sequence). CDR3 sequence: CASSTGQGHEQYF. The CDR3 DNA reads as TGTGCTAGCAGCACCGGACAGGGCCACGAGCAGTACTTC.

About this clone itself: Different DNA sequences within this sample yield the same CDR3. The chain employs TRBV2 and TRBJ2-7, with D unclear. The CDR3 is 12 residues long. Trimming left V 6 bases short and J 7 bases short, with 13 bases between. Per the germline V gene, CDR1 is SNHLY and CDR2 is FYNNEI. The CDR3 DNA sequence: TGTGCCAGCAGCCCCCTTGGGCGAGAGCAGTACTTC. This sequence encodes CASSPLGREQYF.

The rearrangement links TRBV7-2 to TRBJ1-1; D not resolved. CDR1 is SGHTA, CDR2 FQGNSA, per germline. This CDR3 contains 13 residues. The V end lost 2 bases, the J end lost 5 bases, and 9 bases lay between the germline ends. Written as DNA, the CDR3 is TGTGCCAGCAGCTTACTAGGAGGTACTGAAGCTTTCTTT. This sequence encodes CASSLLGGTEAFF.

This clone was observed once. This chain connects TRBV7-9 to TRBJ2-7; the match to TRBD2 covers 7 bases. There are 15 residues in the CDR3. In germline, CDR1 is SEHNR, CDR2 FQNEAQ (reference sequence). V gave up 5 bases and J gave up 3 bases; unmatched junction bases: 10. The CDR3 spells CASSVESGTLYEQYF. The DNA for the CDR3 is TGTGCCAGCAGCGTGGAAAGCGGGACCCTCTACGAGCAGTACTTC.

The chain links TRBV5-1 to TRBJ1-6; D not certain. Per germline, CDR1 SGHRS and CDR2 YFSETQ. The CDR3 extends over 18 amino acids. The V gene lost 4 bases and the J gene lost 7 bases, with 24 bases spanning the gap. CDR3 coding DNA: TGCGCCAGCAGCGTTAATATAAGGAACTCCCCGACAAATTCACCCCTCCACTTT. Translation gives CASSVNIRNSPTNSPLHF.

CDR3 sequence (DNA): TGTGCCAGCTCACCGTCGACAGGGGCATACAATGAGCAGTTCTTC. This translates into CASSPSTGAYNEQFF. This chain connects TRBV18 to TRBJ2-1; 8 positions agree with TRBD1. The CDR3 extends over 15 amino acids. Germline V gene lookup returns CDR1 KGHSH and CDR2 LQKENI. J lost 4 bases, V lost 3 bases, and 5 bases had no gene match.